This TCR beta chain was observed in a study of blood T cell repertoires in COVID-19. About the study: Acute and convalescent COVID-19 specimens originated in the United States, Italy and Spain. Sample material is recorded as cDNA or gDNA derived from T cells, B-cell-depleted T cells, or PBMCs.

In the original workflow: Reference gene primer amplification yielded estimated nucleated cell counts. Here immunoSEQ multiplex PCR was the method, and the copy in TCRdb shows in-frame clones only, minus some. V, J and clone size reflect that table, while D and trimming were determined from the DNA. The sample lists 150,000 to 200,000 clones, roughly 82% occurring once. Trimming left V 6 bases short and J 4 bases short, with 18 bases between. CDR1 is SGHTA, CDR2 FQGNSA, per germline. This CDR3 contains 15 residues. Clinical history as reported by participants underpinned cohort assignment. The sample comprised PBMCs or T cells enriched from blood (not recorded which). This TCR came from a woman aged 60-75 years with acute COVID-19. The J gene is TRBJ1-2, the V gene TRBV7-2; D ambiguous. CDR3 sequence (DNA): TGTGCCAGCAGTCCGAGCGAGGGTCGCGGCTATGGCTACACCTTC. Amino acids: CASSPSEGRGYGYTF.